Listed below are T cell receptor beta chains from one sample, sequenced in a study of T cell repertoires in cytomegalovirus infection. Their cognate antigens are unknown. TCRdb fed the reads into MiXCR, producing one record per CDR3 protein. The data hold roughly 920,000 distinct CDR3 sequences, with around 29% observed a single time. This specimen consisted of cultured CD8+ T cells from PBMCs, obtained from culture after CMV antigen stimulation. Receptors originate from a human donor in good health (CMV status not recorded). Some clones in this sample may be carry-over from other donors' samples. Both conserved end residues are trimmed from each CDR3.

>TRBJ2-1|TRBV12-5
ASGLGGTSSYNEQF
>TRBJ2-1|TRBV6-2/TRBV6-3
ASSYVAPNEQF
>TRBJ2-5|TRBV7-9
ASISSTGIDQETQY
>TRBJ2-1|TRBV7-6
ASSPTGTPTNEQF
>TRBJ2-2|TRBV2
AKRLAGKNTGELF
>TRBJ1-2|TRBV6-5
ASSHGQATEDT
>TRBJ2-5|TRBV7-6
ASSGGLYGGETQY
>TRBJ2-7|TRBV7-6
ASSFITGAAYEQY
>TRBJ2-3|TRBV12-5
ASGFGAGPSTDTQY
>TRBJ1-2|TRBV7-9
ASSRDGDNYGYT
>TRBJ2-5|TRBV6-2/TRBV6-3
ASSYGNMRDHHQETQY
>TRBJ1-2|TRBV20-1
SARSRIYGYT
>TRBJ1-1|TRBV7-6
ASSWGGVNTEAF
>TRBJ2-5|TRBV7-9
ASSLTSGGLQETQY
>TRBJ2-4|TRBV9
ASSANLRGTGDKNIQY
>TRBJ1-1|TRBV27
ASSSDWPMNTEAF
>TRBJ2-3|TRBV7-8
ASSTWTSGGEDTQY
>TRBJ2-1|TRBV7-8
ASSLAGWNEQF
>TRBJ1-3|TRBV29-1
SVEETSGTGGNTIY
>TRBJ1-1|TRBV4-1
ASSQDFGGADTEAF
>TRBJ2-1|TRBV10-3
TIARGTGNEQF
>TRBJ1-3|TRBV5-6
ASSLGGSALTGNTIY
>TRBJ2-7|TRBV7-9
ASSLGQGDPYEQY
>TRBJ1-1|TRBV27
ASSLSIWGDEAF
>TRBJ2-1|TRBV20-1
SAIGLAGYYNEQF
>TRBJ2-2|TRBV19
ASSNRQGANTGELF
>TRBJ1-5|TRBV7-2
ASSLISGEEFSQH
>TRBJ2-3|TRBV7-7
ASSPYGGSKRTDTQY
>TRBJ2-7|TRBV6-5
ASSYRRRDSYEQY
>TRBJ1-1|TRBV6-6
ASSNRDRMNTEAF
>TRBJ2-3|TRBV4-1
ASSQGGAGTSTDTQY
>TRBJ2-3|TRBV5-7
ASSPYRAPGTDTQY
>TRBJ2-3|TRBV7-9
ASSWTDTDTQY
>TRBJ1-3|TRBV7-6
ASSSPGQGPHSGNTIY
>TRBJ2-3|TRBV27
ASSLSDPRWSTDTQY
>TRBJ2-2|TRBV7-6
ASSPSSLGTGELF
>TRBJ1-1|TRBV13
ASSGREGRNTEAF
>TRBJ1-5|TRBV4-1
ASSQDGRGRMSNQPQH
>TRBJ2-2|TRBV19
ASSEPNTGELF
>TRBJ1-1|TRBV7-9
ASSLGIGPLGTEAF
>TRBJ2-1|TRBV3-1
ASSQGVLEQF
>TRBJ2-7|TRBV12-5
ASGLGGTYEQY
>TRBJ2-3|TRBV5-4
ASSSEWASGGANTQY
>TRBJ2-1|TRBV6-2/TRBV6-3
ASSSLGQGIEQF
>TRBJ2-2|TRBV11-2
ASSLDRGRQALNTGELF
>TRBJ2-5|TRBV7-8
ASSRPPGRLKETQY
>TRBJ2-7|TRBV4-1
ASSLGPRVAYEQY
>TRBJ2-2|TRBV11-2
ASSSMDRSTGELF
>TRBJ2-1|TRBV7-3
ASSLRSGANEQF